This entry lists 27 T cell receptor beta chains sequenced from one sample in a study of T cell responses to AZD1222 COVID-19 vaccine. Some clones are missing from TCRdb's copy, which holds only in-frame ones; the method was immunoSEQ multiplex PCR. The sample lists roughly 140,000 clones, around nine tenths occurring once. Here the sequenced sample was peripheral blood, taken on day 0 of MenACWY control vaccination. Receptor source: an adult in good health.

The CDR3 DNA follows: TGTGCCAGCAGCTTACCCGGGACAGGGAAAGTTCAGCCCCAGCATTTT. Translating it yields CASSLPGTGKVQPQHF. This chain connects TRBV7-8 to TRBJ1-5, with 9 nucleotides matching TRBD1. This CDR3 has 16 amino acids. The germline V gene has CDR1 SGHVS and CDR2 FQNEAQ. Trimming at V came to 2 bases and at J to 6 bases, leaving 8 bases not matched to a gene.

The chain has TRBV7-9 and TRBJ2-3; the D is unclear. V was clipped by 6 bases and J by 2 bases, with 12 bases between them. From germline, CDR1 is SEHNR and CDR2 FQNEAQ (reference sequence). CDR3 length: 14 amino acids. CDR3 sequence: CASSPSWATDTQYF. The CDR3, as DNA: TGTGCCAGCAGTCCGAGTTGGGCCACAGATACGCAGTATTTT.

For the CDR3, the DNA is TGCGCCAGCAGCCTCCGTTCGGGTAACTATGGCTACACCTTC. Its translation: CASSLRSGNYGYTF. The V and J genes are TRBV4-1 and TRBJ1-2; the D is unclear. This CDR3 region has 14 residues. V lost 4 bases and J 1 base, leaving 10 bases between the germline ends. CDR1 and CDR2 (germline): MGHRA, YSYEKL.

This CDR3 reads CASPGRDRSTDTQYF. The CDR3, as DNA: TGTGCCAGCCCAGGGCGGGACAGAAGCACAGATACGCAGTATTTT. The chain uses TRBV13 and TRBJ2-3; D might be TRBD1 (7 bases). V dropped 8 bases and J dropped 0 bases, with 15 bases sitting between them. The CDR3 length is 15 residues. From germline, CDR1 is PRHDT and CDR2 FYEKMQ (reference sequence). Looking up the rest from reference TRBV13 and TRBJ2-3 gives the full variable domain: AAGVIQSPRHLIKEKRETATLKCYPIPRHDTVYWYQQGPGQDPQFLISFYEKMQSDKGSIPDRFSAQQFSDYHSELNMSSLELGDSALYFCASPGRDRSTDTQYFGPGTRLTVL.

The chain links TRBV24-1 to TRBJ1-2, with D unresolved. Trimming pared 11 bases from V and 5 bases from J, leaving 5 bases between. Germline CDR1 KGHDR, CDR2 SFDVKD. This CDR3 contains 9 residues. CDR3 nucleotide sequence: TGTGCCAAAGATTATGGCTACACCTTC. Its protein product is CAKDYGYTF.

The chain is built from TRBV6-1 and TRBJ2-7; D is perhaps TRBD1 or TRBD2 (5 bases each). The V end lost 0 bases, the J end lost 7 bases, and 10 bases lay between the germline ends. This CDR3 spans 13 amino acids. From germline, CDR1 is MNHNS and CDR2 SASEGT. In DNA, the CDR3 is TGTGCCAGCAGTGAAGCTGGGGCGGGTGAGCAGTACTTC. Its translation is CASSEAGAGEQYF.

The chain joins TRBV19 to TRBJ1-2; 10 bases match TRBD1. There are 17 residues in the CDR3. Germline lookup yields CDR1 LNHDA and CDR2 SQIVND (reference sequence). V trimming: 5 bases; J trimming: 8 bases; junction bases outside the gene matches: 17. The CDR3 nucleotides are TGTGCCAGTAGTCCATTGGCAGGGGACAGGGGCCTGGGAGGCTACACCTTC. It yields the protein CASSPLAGDRGLGGYTF. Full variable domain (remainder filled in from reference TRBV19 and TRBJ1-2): DGGITQSPKYLFRKEGQNVTLSCEQNLNHDAMYWYRQDPGQGLRLIYYSQIVNDFQKGDIAEGYSVSREKKESFPLTVTSAQKNPTAFYLCASSPLAGDRGLGGYTFGSGTRLTVV.

In DNA form, the CDR3 reads TGTGCCAGCAGTGTCCCGGGACAGGGCGTGACCGGGGAGCTGTTTTTT. This gives the protein CASSVPGQGVTGELFF. This chain uses TRBV6-1 with TRBJ2-2; 9 bases line up with TRBD1. CDR3 length: 16 residues. Germline loops: CDR1 MNHNS, CDR2 SASEGT. Germline trimming cut 4 bases from V and 5 bases from J; bases unmatched to any gene: 8.

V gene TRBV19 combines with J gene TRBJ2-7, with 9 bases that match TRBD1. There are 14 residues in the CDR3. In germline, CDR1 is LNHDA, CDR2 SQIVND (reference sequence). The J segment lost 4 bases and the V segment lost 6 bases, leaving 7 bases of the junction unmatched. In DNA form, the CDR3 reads TGTGCCAGTAGCCTAACAGGGGGCGTGTACGAGCAGTACTTC. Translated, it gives CASSLTGGVYEQYF. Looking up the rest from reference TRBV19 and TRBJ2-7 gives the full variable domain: DGGITQSPKYLFRKEGQNVTLSCEQNLNHDAMYWYRQDPGQGLRLIYYSQIVNDFQKGDIAEGYSVSREKKESFPLTVTSAQKNPTAFYLCASSLTGGVYEQYFGPGTRLTVT.

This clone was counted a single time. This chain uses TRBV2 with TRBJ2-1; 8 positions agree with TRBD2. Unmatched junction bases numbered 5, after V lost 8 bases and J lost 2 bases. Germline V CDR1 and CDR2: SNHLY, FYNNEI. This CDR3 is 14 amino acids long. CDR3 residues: CASFSGTPYNEQFF. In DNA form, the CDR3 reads TGTGCCAGCTTTAGCGGGACCCCCTACAATGAGCAGTTCTTC. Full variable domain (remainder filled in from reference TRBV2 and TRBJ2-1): EPEVTQTPSHQVTQMGQEVILRCVPISNHLYFYWYRQILGQKVEFLVSFYNNEISEKSEIFDDQFSVERPDGSNFTLKIRSTKLEDSAMYFCASFSGTPYNEQFFGPGTRLTVL.

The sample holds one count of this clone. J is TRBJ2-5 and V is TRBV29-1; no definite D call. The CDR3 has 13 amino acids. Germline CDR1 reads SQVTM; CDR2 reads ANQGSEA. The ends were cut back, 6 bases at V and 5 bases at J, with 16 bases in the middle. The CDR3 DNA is TGCAGCGTCCGGGTGGGAATAGAGGAGACCCAGTACTTC. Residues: CSVRVGIEETQYF.

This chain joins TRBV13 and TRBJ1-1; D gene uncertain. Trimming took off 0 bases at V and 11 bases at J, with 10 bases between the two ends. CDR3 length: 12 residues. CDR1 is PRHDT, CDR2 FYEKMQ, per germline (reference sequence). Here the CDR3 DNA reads TGTGCCAGCAGCTTAGGTCGCCAGTCGGCTTTCTTT. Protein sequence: CASSLGRQSAFF. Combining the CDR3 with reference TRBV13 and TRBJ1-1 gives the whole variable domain AAGVIQSPRHLIKEKRETATLKCYPIPRHDTVYWYQQGPGQDPQFLISFYEKMQSDKGSIPDRFSAQQFSDYHSELNMSSLELGDSALYFCASSLGRQSAFFGQGTRLTVV.

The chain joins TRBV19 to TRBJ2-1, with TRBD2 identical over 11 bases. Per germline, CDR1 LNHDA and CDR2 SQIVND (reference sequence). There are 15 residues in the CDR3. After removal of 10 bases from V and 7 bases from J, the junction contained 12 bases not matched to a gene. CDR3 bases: TGTGCCATCTCTAGCGGGGGGACTGTTATAAATGAGCAGTTCTTC. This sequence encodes CAISSGGTVINEQFF.

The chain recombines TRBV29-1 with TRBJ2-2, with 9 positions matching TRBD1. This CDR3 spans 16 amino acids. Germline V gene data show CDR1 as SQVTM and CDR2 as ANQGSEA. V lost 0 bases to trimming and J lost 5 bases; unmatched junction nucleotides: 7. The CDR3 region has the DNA TGCAGCGTTGAAGATCTGTCGGACAGGGGTACCGGGGAGCTGTTTTTT. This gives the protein CSVEDLSDRGTGELFF.

CDR3 region: CASSQIGGQETQYF. In DNA, the CDR3 is TGTGCCAGTAGCCAGATCGGGGGCCAAGAGACCCAGTACTTC. The chain links TRBV19 to TRBJ2-5; weak D call: TRBD2 (6 bases). CDR3 length: 14 residues. V dropped 6 bases and J dropped 1 base, with 12 bases sitting between them. CDR1 and CDR2 (germline): LNHDA, SQIVND (reference sequence). The whole variable domain, remainder taken from reference TRBV19 and TRBJ2-5, is DGGITQSPKYLFRKEGQNVTLSCEQNLNHDAMYWYRQDPGQGLRLIYYSQIVNDFQKGDIAEGYSVSREKKESFPLTVTSAQKNPTAFYLCASSQIGGQETQYFGPGTRLLVL.

The CDR3 spells CASSARDRAYEQYF. The CDR3, as DNA: TGTGCCAGTAGTGCCCGGGACAGGGCCTACGAGCAGTACTTC. V usage is TRBV19 and J usage is TRBJ2-7, with 9 bases fitting TRBD1. V gave up 5 bases and J gave up 2 bases; unmatched junction bases: 4. The length of the CDR3 is 14 residues. CDR1 is LNHDA and CDR2 is SQIVND in the germline V gene (reference sequence).

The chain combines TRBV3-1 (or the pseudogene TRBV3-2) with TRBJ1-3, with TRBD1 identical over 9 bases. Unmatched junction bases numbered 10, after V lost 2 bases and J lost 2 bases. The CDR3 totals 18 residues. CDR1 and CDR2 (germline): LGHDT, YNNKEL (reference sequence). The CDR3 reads CASSQSGMNRGPGNTIYF. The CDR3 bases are TGTGCCAGCAGCCAATCCGGCATGAACAGGGGGCCTGGAAACACCATATATTTT.

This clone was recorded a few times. CDR3 sequence reads: CAWSQGSRGYTF. Here the CDR3 DNA reads TGTGCCTGGAGTCAAGGGTCCCGTGGCTACACCTTC. V and J are TRBV30 and TRBJ1-2; no reliable D call. V lost 2 bases and J 7 bases, leaving 11 bases between the germline ends. The CDR3 totals 12 residues. Germline V gene data show CDR1 as GTSNPN and CDR2 as SVGIG (reference sequence).

CDR3 coding DNA: TGTGCCAGCAGTCCTACGAACACCGGGGAGCTGTTTTTT. Translating gives CASSPTNTGELFF. This chain uses TRBV4-2 with TRBJ2-2; D not resolved. The CDR3 extends over 13 amino acids. Germline CDR1 and CDR2: LGHNA and YNFKEQ. V was pared by 6 bases and J by 0 bases, with 5 bases between.

The CDR3 spells CASSVGNSVSYEQYF. The DNA of the CDR3 is TGTGCCAGCAGCGTGGGTAATTCCGTCTCCTACGAGCAGTACTTC. V and J are TRBV9 and TRBJ2-7; the D is unclear. From germline, CDR1 is SGDLS and CDR2 YYNGEE. The ends were cut back, 2 bases at V and 0 bases at J, with 12 bases in the middle. The CDR3 is 15 residues long.

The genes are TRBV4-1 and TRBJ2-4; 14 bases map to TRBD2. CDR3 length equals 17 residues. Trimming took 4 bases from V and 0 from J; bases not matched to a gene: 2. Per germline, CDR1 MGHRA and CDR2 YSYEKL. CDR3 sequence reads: CASSLGLAGAAKNIQYF. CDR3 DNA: TGCGCCAGCAGCCTGGGACTAGCGGGGGCAGCCAAAAACATTCAGTACTTC.

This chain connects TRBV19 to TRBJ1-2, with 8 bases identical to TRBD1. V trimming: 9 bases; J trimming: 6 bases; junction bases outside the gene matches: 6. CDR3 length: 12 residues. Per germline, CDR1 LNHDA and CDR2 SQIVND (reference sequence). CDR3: CASSSGGDGYTF. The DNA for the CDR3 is TGTGCCAGCTCTTCAGGGGGCGATGGCTACACCTTC. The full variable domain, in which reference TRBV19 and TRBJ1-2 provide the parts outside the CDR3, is DGGITQSPKYLFRKEGQNVTLSCEQNLNHDAMYWYRQDPGQGLRLIYYSQIVNDFQKGDIAEGYSVSREKKESFPLTVTSAQKNPTAFYLCASSSGGDGYTFGSGTRLTVV.

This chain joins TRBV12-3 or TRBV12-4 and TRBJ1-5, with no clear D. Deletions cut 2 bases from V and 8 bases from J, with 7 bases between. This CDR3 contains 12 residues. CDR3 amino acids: CASSLNVEPQHF. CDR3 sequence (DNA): TGTGCCAGCAGTTTAAATGTGGAGCCCCAGCATTTT.

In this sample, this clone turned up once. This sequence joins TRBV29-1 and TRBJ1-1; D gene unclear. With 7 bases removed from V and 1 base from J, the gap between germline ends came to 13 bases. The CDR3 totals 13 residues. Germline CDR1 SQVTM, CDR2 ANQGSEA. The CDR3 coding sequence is TGCAGCGCCCTTGACCGGGGGAACACTGAAGCTTTCTTT. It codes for CSALDRGNTEAFF. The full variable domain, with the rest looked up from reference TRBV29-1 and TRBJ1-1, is SAVISQKPSRDICQRGTSLTIQCQVDSQVTMMFWYRQQPGQSLTLIATANQGSEATYESGFVIDKFPISRPNLTFSTLTVSNMSPEDSSIYLCSALDRGNTEAFFGQGTRLTVV.

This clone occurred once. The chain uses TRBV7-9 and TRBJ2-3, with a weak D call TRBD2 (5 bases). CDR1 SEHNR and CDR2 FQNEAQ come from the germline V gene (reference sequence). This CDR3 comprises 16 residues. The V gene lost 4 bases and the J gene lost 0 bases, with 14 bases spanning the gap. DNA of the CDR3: TGTGCCAGCAGCTCCCCGGGGTTCCTTAGCACAGATACGCAGTATTTT. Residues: CASSSPGFLSTDTQYF.

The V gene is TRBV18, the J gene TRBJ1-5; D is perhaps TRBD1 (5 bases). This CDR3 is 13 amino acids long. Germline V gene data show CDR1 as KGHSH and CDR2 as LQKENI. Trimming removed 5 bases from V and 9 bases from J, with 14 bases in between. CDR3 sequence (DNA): TGTGCCAGCTCATACACAGGAGAGCGGCCCCAGCATTTT. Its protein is CASSYTGERPQHF.

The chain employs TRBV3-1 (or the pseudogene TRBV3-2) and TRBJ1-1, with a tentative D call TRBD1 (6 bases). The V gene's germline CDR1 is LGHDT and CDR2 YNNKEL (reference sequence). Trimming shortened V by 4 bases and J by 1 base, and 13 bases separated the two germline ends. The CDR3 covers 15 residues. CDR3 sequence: CASSRMGQGNTEAFF. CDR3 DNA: TGTGCCAGCAGCCGAATGGGACAAGGGAACACTGAAGCTTTCTTT.